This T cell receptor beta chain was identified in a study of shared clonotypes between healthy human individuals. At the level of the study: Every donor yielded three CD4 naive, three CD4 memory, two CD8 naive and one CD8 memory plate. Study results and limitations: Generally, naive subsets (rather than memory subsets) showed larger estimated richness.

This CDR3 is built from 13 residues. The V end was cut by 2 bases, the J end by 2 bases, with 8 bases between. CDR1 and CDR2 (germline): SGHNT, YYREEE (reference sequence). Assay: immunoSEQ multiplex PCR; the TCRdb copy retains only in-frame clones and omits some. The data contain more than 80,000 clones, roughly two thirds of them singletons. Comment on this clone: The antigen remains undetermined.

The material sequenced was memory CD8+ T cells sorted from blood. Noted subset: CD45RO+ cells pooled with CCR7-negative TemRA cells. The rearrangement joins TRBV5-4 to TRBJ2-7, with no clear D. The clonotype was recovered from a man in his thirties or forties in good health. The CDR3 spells CASSLYLTYEQYF. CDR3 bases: TGTGCCAGCAGCTTATATTTGACCTACGAGCAGTACTTC.